The rows below give T cell receptor beta chains drawn from one sample of a study of T-cell reconstitution after alpha-beta-depleted transplantation in children. TCRdb processed the PCR reads anew with MiXCR; each CDR3 protein has one entry. The sample contains 250,000 to 300,000 distinct CDR3 sequences, around 9.1% of which appear only once. Sequencing was performed on PBMCs, taken before TCRalphabeta/CD19-depleted stem cell transplant. All receptors come from a boy younger than two with acute myeloid leukemia, due to receive a stem cell transplant. Both conserved end residues are trimmed from each CDR3. Fields, in order: CDR3 length, clone size, V gene, CDR3 protein. Clone size, where shown, is once, few, many, or a class for clones that have expanded.

11 . TRBV29-1 SVDRGLSYGYT
12 many TRBV5-1 ASSSNRGGYEQY
13 many TRBV7-8 ASSPDRGRNHEQF
12 many TRBV7-7 ASSLGDRDNEQF
12 many TRBV7-8 ASRPRTGAYEQY
18 many TRBV21-1 ASSRDTTVTKPFSNQPQH
14 few TRBV19 ASSTILGQGYQPQH
11 many TRBV5-1 ASSLETKNIQY
15 many TRBV3-1 ASSQERGTRFTDTQY
12 many TRBV29-1 SVEARDREETQY
12 many TRBV7-9 ASSSRWGENIQY
13 many TRBV24-1 ATSDIRTGNYGYT
12 . TRBV28 ATSPGEGDEKLF
16 many TRBV28 ASSPSRPASSYNSPLH
13 many TRBV3-1 ASSQGPHFTGELF
8 many TRBV7-2 ASLEDTQY
14 many TRBV24-1 ATSDLTSGSTETQY
12 . TRBV20-1 SGVTRAGDSEQY
13 many TRBV11-2 ASSGPGTGSGEQY
13 . TRBV20-1 SATPNPGTGVQQY
13 . TRBV5-1 ASSLEVGGPNEQF
14 many TRBV3-1 ASSQDSGATYNEQF
12 many TRBV29-1 SVEDDSYTGELF
15 many TRBV20-1 SARGWRGRAFQETQY
12 many TRBV10-3 AISGAQGARGYT
16 many TRBV12-3/TRBV12-4 ASSPNTEGQGKLHEQF
16 many TRBV7-8 ASSLVFYGLAGVNEQF
11 many TRBV7-6 ASSLAYGDEQF
10 many TRBV4-2 ASSQARDTQY
10 many TRBV27 ATRSVGYEQY
13 . TRBV7-2 ASSLTDRASYEQY
11 . TRBV12-3/TRBV12-4 ASIEGNEDGYT
13 few TRBV9 ASSVGHSGANVLT
11 . TRBV14 ASSQGTYTEAF
10 many TRBV28 ASSRDAYEQY
14 . TRBV28 ASSSFHRGGTDTQY
13 many TRBV9 ASSVASDGQETQY
11 . TRBV5-6 ASSLAERREQF